The rows below give T cell receptor beta chains drawn from one sample of a study of blood T cell repertoires in COVID-19. Repertoires were generated with immunoSEQ multiplex PCR, while TCRdb's copy carries only in-frame clones and drops some. The sample comprises some 160,000 clones, under 95% of which are singletons, and roughly 2.3% rests with the top ten. The sequenced sample consisted of peripheral blood. The receptors originated from a man in his late teens or twenties with acute or convalescent COVID-19. The CDR3 runs from the conserved cysteine through the conserved F or W. The D gene is left open where the match is weak. Clone size is stated in some rows and not others, as once, few, many or a class when expanded.

CDR3: CASSQDPNGRGPNSPLHF
DNA: TGCGCCAGCAGCCAAGACCCCAACGGCAGGGGACCTAATTCACCCCTCCACTTT
V: TRBV4-1
D: NA
size: NA
J: TRBJ1-6

CDR3: CASSVWGGSDQPQHF
DNA: TGTGCCAGCAGTGTCTGGGGAGGATCGGATCAGCCCCAGCATTTT
V: TRBV6-4
D: NA
size: NA
J: TRBJ1-5

CDR3: CASSAGTGNYGYTF
DNA: TGTGCCAGCAGCGCCGGGACAGGGAACTATGGCTACACCTTC
V: TRBV9
D: TRBD1
size: NA
J: TRBJ1-2

CDR3: CASSSTGDGYTF
DNA: TGTGCCAGCAGCTCAACAGGGGATGGCTACACCTTC
V: TRBV5-4
D: TRBD1
size: NA
J: TRBJ1-2

CDR3: CASSESGNYGYTF
DNA: TGCGCCAGCAGTGAGTCGGGCAACTATGGCTACACCTTC
V: TRBV10-2
D: NA
size: NA
J: TRBJ1-2

CDR3: CASSLMTTFNTGELFF
DNA: TGTGCCAGCAGCTTAATGACAACTTTTAACACCGGGGAGCTGTTTTTT
V: TRBV7-9
D: NA
size: NA
J: TRBJ2-2

CDR3: CASSEQNRPYEQYF
DNA: TGTGCCAGCAGTGAACAAAACAGACCCTACGAGCAGTACTTC
V: TRBV6-1
D: NA
size: NA
J: TRBJ2-7

CDR3: CASGGMGTEAFF
DNA: TGTGCCAGTGGGGGGATGGGTACTGAAGCTTTCTTT
V: TRBV19
D: NA
size: once
J: TRBJ1-1

CDR3: CATSAQLSGELFF
DNA: TGTGCCACCAGTGCTCAATTGAGCGGGGAGCTGTTTTTT
V: TRBV24-1
D: NA
size: once
J: TRBJ2-2

CDR3: CASSPGLASYEQYF
DNA: TGTGCCAGCAGCCCTGGACTAGCGAGCTACGAGCAGTACTTC
V: TRBV7-9
D: TRBD2
size: NA
J: TRBJ2-7

CDR3: CASSAEDSPNYGYTF
DNA: TGTGCCAGCAGCGCAGAGGACAGCCCTAACTATGGCTACACCTTC
V: TRBV9
D: NA
size: NA
J: TRBJ1-2

CDR3: CATQWDGQVSPLHF
DNA: TGTGCCACCCAATGGGACGGACAGGTTTCACCCCTCCACTTT
V: TRBV2
D: TRBD1
size: once
J: TRBJ1-6

CDR3: CASSLRGGEVHNEQFF
DNA: TGTGCCAGCAGTCTACGAGGGGGAGAGGTTCACAATGAGCAGTTCTTC
V: TRBV27
D: NA
size: NA
J: TRBJ2-1

CDR3: CASSRTGVGYEQYF
DNA: TGTGCCAGCAGCCGGACAGGAGTCGGGTACGAGCAGTACTTC
V: TRBV5-6
D: TRBD1
size: NA
J: TRBJ2-7

CDR3: CATSREGGSGPQHF
DNA: TGTGCCACCAGCAGAGAAGGGGGCAGCGGGCCCCAGCATTTT
V: TRBV15
D: TRBD1
size: NA
J: TRBJ1-5

CDR3: CASSSTTGYNEKLFF
DNA: TGCGCCAGCAGCTCTACGACAGGGTATAATGAAAAACTGTTTTTT
V: TRBV5-1
D: TRBD1
size: NA
J: TRBJ1-4

CDR3: CAWSSGTGYDYGYTF
DNA: TGTGCCTGGAGCTCCGGGACAGGGTATGACTATGGCTACACCTTC
V: TRBV30
D: TRBD1
size: few
J: TRBJ1-2

CDR3: CASSLVQGLAYTDTQYF
DNA: TGTGCCAGCAGCTTAGTTCAAGGACTAGCGTACACAGATACGCAGTATTTT
V: TRBV11-2
D: TRBD2
size: once
J: TRBJ2-3

CDR3: CASSQGQEKAFF
DNA: TGTGCCAGCAGTCAGGGACAGGAGAAAGCTTTCTTT
V: TRBV27
D: TRBD1
size: NA
J: TRBJ1-1

CDR3: CASSLGGLLTIGYTF
DNA: TGTGCCAGCAGCTTGGGGGGTTTATTAACGATTGGCTACACCTTC
V: TRBV11-2
D: NA
size: NA
J: TRBJ1-2

CDR3: CASSIGTGRGLGVPRAETQYF
DNA: TGTGCCAGTAGTATAGGGACCGGACGAGGCTTAGGGGTTCCCCGGGCGGAGACCCAGTACTTC
V: TRBV19
D: NA
size: NA
J: TRBJ2-5

CDR3: CASSLVRPGGYTF
DNA: TGTGCCAGCAGCTTAGTAAGGCCGGGTGGCTACACCTTC
V: TRBV11-2
D: NA
size: NA
J: TRBJ1-2